These T cell receptor beta chains were read from a single sample in a study of T-cell reconstitution after alpha-beta-depleted transplantation in children. Using its own MiXCR run on the PCR reads, TCRdb lists one record per CDR3 protein. The sample has around 340,000 distinct CDR3 sequences; about an eighth are singletons. Sequencing used PBMCs, obtained from the stem cell graft. The source is a human donor who donated a stem cell graft to a child with Fanconi anemia. Each CDR3 is given with its conserved first and last residue. The order of the fields is clone size, D gene, J gene, V gene, CDR3 protein, CDR3 DNA. The D gene is left open where the match is weak. Clone size, where shown, is once, few, many, or a class for clones that have expanded.

>few|-|TRBJ1-5|TRBV7-2
CASSLVAGTNQPQHF
TGTGCCAGCAGCTTAGTAGCCGGGACGAATCAGCCCCAGCATTTT
>-|-|TRBJ2-3|TRBV5-7
CASTSSRGPSTDTQYF
TGTGCCAGCACCTCATCCAGGGGACCGAGCACAGATACGCAGTATTTT
>many|-|TRBJ2-7|TRBV20-1
CSARRLGSYEQYF
TGCAGTGCTAGAAGGCTGGGTTCCTACGAGCAGTACTTC
>-|TRBD1|TRBJ1-5|TRBV27
CASSLTRGQNQPQHF
TGTGCCAGCAGTTTAACCAGGGGGCAGAATCAGCCCCAGCATTTT
>few|-|TRBJ2-5|TRBV28
CASSLEDDIRETQYF
TGTGCCAGCAGTTTAGAAGACGACATACGAGAGACCCAGTACTTC
>few|-|TRBJ1-1|TRBV29-1
CSAQRSRDTEAFF
TGCAGCGCCCAGAGGTCCCGGGACACTGAAGCTTTCTTT
>-|TRBD2|TRBJ2-1|TRBV7-6
CASSTYLAGPNEQFF
TGTGCCAGCAGCACCTATTTAGCGGGACCCAATGAGCAGTTCTTC
>many|-|TRBJ2-1|TRBV7-2
CASSLKRDAYNEQFF
TGTGCCAGCAGCTTAAAACGGGATGCGTACAATGAGCAGTTCTTC
>many|TRBD2|TRBJ2-2|TRBV28
CASLGGANTGELFF
TGTGCCAGCCTTGGGGGGGCGAACACCGGGGAGCTGTTTTTT
>many|-|TRBJ2-7|TRBV7-8
CASSLYGRYEQYF
TGTGCCAGCAGCTTATACGGACGCTACGAGCAGTACTTC
>-|-|TRBJ2-5|TRBV30
CAWSSGTGTQYF
TGTGCCTGGAGTAGCGGAACGGGGACCCAGTACTTC
>many|-|TRBJ1-1|TRBV5-1
CASSSGGANTEAFF
TGCGCCAGCAGCTCTGGAGGTGCAAACACTGAAGCTTTCTTT
>many|-|TRBJ2-5|TRBV7-9
CASSLDGGRETQYF
TGTGCCAGCAGCTTAGACGGGGGCCGGGAGACCCAGTACTTC
>-|-|TRBJ2-7|TRBV28
CASSPPRDPGYEQYF
TGTGCCAGCAGTCCCCCCAGGGATCCGGGCTACGAGCAGTACTTC
>few|TRBD1|TRBJ2-7|TRBV5-1
CASSRGDRSSYEQYF
TGCGCCAGCAGCCGTGGGGACAGGAGCTCCTACGAGCAGTACTTC
>-|-|TRBJ2-3|TRBV12-3/TRBV12-4
CASSLTDVADTQYF
TGTGCCAGCAGTTTAACTGACGTGGCAGATACGCAGTATTTT
>-|TRBD1|TRBJ1-5|TRBV4-2
CASSQPTGDGQPQHF
TGTGCCAGCAGCCAACCGACAGGGGACGGTCAGCCCCAGCATTTT
>few|-|TRBJ1-5|TRBV28
CASREGGAAQPQHF
TGTGCCAGCAGGGAGGGGGGGGCCGCTCAGCCCCAGCATTTT
>few|-|TRBJ1-1|TRBV10-3
CAISESGYKTANTEAFF
TGTGCCATCAGTGAGTCGGGTTATAAGACGGCGAACACTGAAGCTTTCTTT
>-|TRBD1|TRBJ1-4|TRBV7-2
CASSFRQGEKLFF
TGTGCCAGCAGCTTCAGACAGGGAGAGAAACTGTTTTTT
>few|-|TRBJ2-5|TRBV11-2
CASSLLGGQETQYF
TGTGCCAGCAGCTTGTTAGGGGGTCAAGAGACCCAGTACTTC
>few|-|TRBJ1-5|TRBV20-1
CSARFLVAGPQHF
TGCAGTGCTAGGTTCCTGGTGGCCGGGCCCCAGCATTTT
>few|TRBD1|TRBJ1-4|TRBV12-3/TRBV12-4
CTSSPDITGATTNEKLFF
TGTACCAGCAGTCCCGATATTACAGGGGCTACAACTAATGAAAAACTGTTTTTT
>few|TRBD1|TRBJ2-5|TRBV29-1
CSVERGDREGETQYF
TGCAGCGTTGAACGGGGGGACAGGGAAGGGGAGACCCAGTACTTC
>-|-|TRBJ1-1|TRBV18
CASSPFSRGEAFF
TGTGCCAGCTCACCATTTTCCAGGGGTGAAGCTTTCTTT
>few|-|TRBJ1-2|TRBV5-1
CASSLAVRGGYTF
TGCGCCAGCAGCTTGGCGGTAAGGGGTGGCTACACCTTC
>few|TRBD2|TRBJ2-5|TRBV20-1
CSARGLVETQYF
TGCAGTGCTAGGGGACTAGTTGAGACCCAGTACTTC
>-|-|TRBJ2-3|TRBV7-2
CASSLNRVGDTQYF
TGTGCCAGCAGCTTAAATCGGGTTGGTGATACGCAGTATTTT
>many|-|TRBJ1-2|TRBV27
CASSLEGYYGYTF
TGTGCCAGCAGTTTAGAAGGCTACTATGGCTACACCTTC
>many|-|TRBJ2-1|TRBV7-8
CASSRQAFSYNEQFF
TGTGCCAGCAGCCGCCAGGCCTTCTCCTACAATGAGCAGTTCTTC
>few|TRBD2|TRBJ2-3|TRBV12-3/TRBV12-4
CASSRYPRGTDTQYF
TGTGCCAGCAGTCGTTATCCGCGGGGGACAGATACGCAGTATTTT
>-|-|TRBJ2-7|TRBV2
CASSGSLLEQYF
TGTGCCAGCAGTGGGAGTCTCCTCGAGCAGTACTTC
>-|-|TRBJ2-5|TRBV18
CASSPNSQETQYF
TGTGCCAGCTCACCTAACAGTCAAGAGACCCAGTACTTC
>many|-|TRBJ2-2|TRBV11-1
CASSLRQLNTGELFF
TGTGCCAGCAGCTTAAGACAGCTGAACACCGGGGAGCTGTTTTTT
>many|-|TRBJ1-1|TRBV2
CASGVPGHSNTEAFF
TGTGCCAGCGGCGTTCCGGGACATTCGAACACTGAAGCTTTCTTT
>many|-|TRBJ1-4|TRBV3-1
CASSPGALGRINEKLFF
TGTGCCAGCAGCCCGGGGGCGCTGGGTCGGATTAATGAAAAACTGTTTTTT
>few|-|TRBJ2-4|TRBV20-1
CSARFAAKNIQYF
TGCAGTGCTAGATTTGCGGCCAAAAACATTCAGTACTTC
>few|TRBD1|TRBJ2-5|TRBV5-1
CASSLGGQGRETQYF
TGCGCCAGCAGCTTGGGTGGACAGGGGCGAGAGACCCAGTACTTC
>few|-|TRBJ2-3|TRBV2
CASNIGADTQYF
TGTGCCAGCAATATCGGGGCAGATACGCAGTATTTT
>few|-|TRBJ1-2|TRBV19
CASSRVGILETYGYTF
TGTGCCAGTAGCAGGGTAGGAATTCTAGAAACCTATGGCTACACCTTC
>-|TRBD2|TRBJ2-3|TRBV5-1
CASSLSSSGDWDTQYF
TGCGCCAGCAGCTTGTCATCTAGCGGGGATTGGGATACGCAGTATTTT
>-|-|TRBJ2-7|TRBV28
CASSLSEGGGRQYF
TGTGCCAGCAGTTTATCCGAGGGGGGCGGCCGGCAGTACTTC
>many|-|TRBJ2-3|TRBV4-2
CASSQVGGLGRVGTDTQYF
TGTGCCAGCAGCCAAGTCGGGGGTTTGGGTAGGGTAGGCACAGATACGCAGTATTTT
>-|TRBD2|TRBJ2-5|TRBV7-8
CASSLKLGGGQETQYF
TGTGCCAGCAGCCTCAAACTTGGGGGGGGACAAGAGACCCAGTACTTC
>many|-|TRBJ2-4|TRBV10-2
CASRDLAKNIQYF
TGCGCCAGCAGGGATTTAGCCAAAAACATTCAGTACTTC
>many|TRBD2|TRBJ2-1|TRBV7-6
CASSNRDYNNEQFF
TGTGCCAGCAGCAATAGGGACTACAACAATGAGCAGTTCTTC
>-|-|TRBJ2-7|TRBV28
CAMGPLQSSYEQYF
TGTGCCATGGGCCCCCTACAGAGCTCCTACGAGCAGTACTTC
>many|TRBD2|TRBJ2-1|TRBV7-9
CASNVGRVGPGEQFF
TGTGCCAGCAACGTAGGGAGGGTAGGTCCCGGTGAGCAGTTCTTC
>many|-|TRBJ2-3|TRBV12-3/TRBV12-4
CASSPKEGRPTDTQYF
TGTGCCAGCAGTCCAAAGGAGGGGAGGCCCACAGATACGCAGTATTTT
>few|-|TRBJ2-7|TRBV5-1
CASSPEGGGSSYEQYF
TGCGCCAGCAGCCCAGAGGGGGGGGGATCATCCTACGAGCAGTACTTC
>-|-|TRBJ1-1|TRBV6-4
CASSDSSNTEAFF
TGTGCCAGCAGTGACTCGAGTAACACTGAAGCTTTCTTT
>-|TRBD1|TRBJ1-1|TRBV11-1
CASSLRQGAGTEAFF
TGTGCCAGCAGCCTACGACAGGGGGCGGGCACTGAAGCTTTCTTT
>few|TRBD1|TRBJ2-7|TRBV2
CASTQDRGLLSYEQYF
TGTGCCAGCACACAAGACAGGGGCCTCCTCTCCTACGAGCAGTACTTC